The 30 T cell receptor beta chains given below trace back to one sample, sequenced in a study of T cells in Graves' hyperthyroidism and ophthalmopathy (dated by TCRdb to 2018 to 2020). Library preparation used multiplex PCR. Instrument on record: Illumina HiSeq 2000. TCR beta CDR3 regions were amplified from RNA transcripts. The TCR CDR3 was subjected to a first round of RT-PCR using the HTBI primer set and the Qiagen OneStep RT-PCR kit. TCRdb applied fastp at Q25 and MiXCR to the public reads, then kept only in-frame beta chains. One record per CDR3 amino acid sequence lists the most common genes and DNA. The sample table records approximately 700,000 distinct CDR3 sequences; roughly 15% of these occur just once. Of the sample, over 7.5% falls within the top ten clones. The sequenced material came from blood. The source of these receptors is a man aged 18-30 years with Graves' hyperthyroidism.

The sample holds a few counts of this clonotype. The J gene is TRBJ2-3, the V gene TRBV9; the D is unclear. Trimming removed 3 bases from V and 1 base from J, with 12 bases in between. Germline CDR1 is SGDLS and CDR2 is YYNGEE. This CDR3 is built from 15 residues. The CDR3, as DNA: TGTGCCAGCAGCGCAGCAGGCCCAGGCACAGATACGCAGTATTTT. Translation: CASSAAGPGTDTQYF. The full variable domain, completed using reference TRBV9 and TRBJ2-3, is DSGVTQTPKHLITATGQRVTLRCSPRSGDLSVYWYQQSLDQGLQFLIQYYNGEERAKGNILERFSAQQFPDLHSELNLSSLELGDSALYFCASSAAGPGTDTQYFGPGTRLTVL.

This clonotype was detected many times. The V and J genes are TRBV7-2 and TRBJ1-3, with D possibly matching TRBD1 (5 bases). The CDR3 is 15 residues long. Trimming cost V 5 bases and J 2 bases, with 13 bases left between them. The V gene's germline CDR1 is SGHTA and CDR2 FQGNSA. The CDR3 loop is CASSRSGTAGNTIYF. DNA of the CDR3: TGTGCCAGCAGCAGATCCGGGACGGCTGGAAACACCATATATTTT.

The V call is TRBV5-1, the J call TRBJ1-1, with a weak D call TRBD1 (5 bases). Trimming left V 4 bases short and J 7 bases short, with 14 bases between. The CDR3 runs to 13 residues. CDR1 is SGHRS, CDR2 YFSETQ, per germline. DNA of the CDR3: TGCGCCAGCAGCATTGGGAGCGACAGTGAAGCTTTCTTT. Residues: CASSIGSDSEAFF.

This clonotype occurred many times. This chain links TRBV15 with TRBJ1-1; a weak D match, TRBD1 (5 bases). Per germline, CDR1 LNHNV and CDR2 YYDKDF (reference sequence). Deletions cut 3 bases from V and 1 base from J, with 21 bases between. This CDR3 is 18 amino acids long. CDR3 DNA sequence: TGTGCCACCAGCAGGGATCGTATTTTGGGGACCTCGAACACTGAAGCTTTCTTT. This sequence encodes CATSRDRILGTSNTEAFF.

This clonotype was counted a few times. V gene TRBV10-3 combines with J gene TRBJ2-1; D tentatively reads TRBD1 or TRBD2 (5 bases each). Germline CDR1 ENHRY, CDR2 SYGVKD. Trimming pared 6 bases from V and 7 bases from J, leaving 19 bases between. The CDR3 runs to 15 residues. CDR3 residues: CAIRGDLTWGNEQFF. CDR3 in DNA: TGTGCCATCAGAGGAGACTTAACCTGGGGGAATGAGCAGTTCTTC.

The chain joins TRBV29-1 to TRBJ2-7; TRBD2 agrees at 8 bases. This CDR3 comprises 16 residues. Per germline, CDR1 SQVTM and CDR2 ANQGSEA. With 2 bases clipped from V and 3 bases from J, the junction kept 12 bases outside the gene matches. The CDR3 reads CSVELSGSGSLYEQYF. CDR3 nucleotide sequence: TGCAGCGTTGAACTAAGCGGGAGTGGGAGCCTCTACGAGCAGTACTTC.

There are a few counts of this clonotype. The junction departs from the called germline gene at one end, perhaps through a read error. The chain links TRBV2 to TRBJ2-1, with 13 bases fitting TRBD2. Germline V CDR1 and CDR2: SNHLY, FYNNEI. The CDR3 runs 18 residues. The CDR3 loop is CGSSPLGLAGEVENEQFF. The CDR3 coding sequence is TGTGGCAGCAGCCCCCTCGGACTAGCGGGAGAGGTGGAGAATGAGCAGTTCTTC.

This clonotype turned up a few times. V usage is TRBV9 and J usage is TRBJ1-1; D is unclear. The CDR3 runs to 12 residues. Germline assignment: CDR1 SGDLS and CDR2 YYNGEE. The V end was cut by 3 bases, the J end by 3 bases, with 6 bases between. DNA for the CDR3: TGTGCCAGCAGCGCCCCGGACACTGAAGCTTTCTTT. It translates to CASSAPDTEAFF.

For the CDR3, the DNA is TGTGCCTGGAGTGGCCCCCTAGCGCGCACGAACACCGGGGAGCTGTTTTTT. It translates to CAWSGPLARTNTGELFF. The J gene is TRBJ2-2, the V gene TRBV30, with TRBD2 as a possible D gene (6 bases). The V gene lost 1 base and the J gene lost 0 bases, with 15 bases spanning the gap. This CDR3 contains 17 residues. From germline, CDR1 is GTSNPN and CDR2 SVGIG (reference sequence).

Only one count was recorded for this clonotype. A read error may be the cause here, since a much bigger clone is one base away. The rearrangement uses TRBV12-3 or TRBV12-4 and TRBJ2-3, with TRBD2 matching 14 bases. CDR3 length equals 20 residues. V shed 0 bases and J 4 bases; nucleotides not matched to a gene: 12. CDR3 loop: CASSLARLAGGVGKADTQYF. The DNA of the CDR3 is TGTGCCAGCAGTTTAGCCCGACTAGCGGGAGGGGTCGGGAAGGCAGATACGCAGTATTTT.

The genes are TRBV7-2 and TRBJ2-1; D uncertain. This CDR3 is 15 amino acids long. Germline V gene lookup returns CDR1 SGHTA and CDR2 FQGNSA. Between the trimmed V and J ends, which lost 2 bases and 10 bases, there was a span of 18 bases. CDR3 bases: TGTGCCAGCAGCTTAAAATCATACCTTATGGGAGAGCAGTTCTTC. Protein sequence: CASSLKSYLMGEQFF.

This clonotype was seen ten or more times. The V gene is TRBV2, the J gene TRBJ2-7; 9 nucleotides align to TRBD1. The CDR3 loop spans 13 amino acids. Germline CDR1 and CDR2: SNHLY and FYNNEI. Trimming at V came to 4 bases and at J to 5 bases, leaving 3 bases not matched to a gene. CDR3 DNA: TGTGCCAGCAGTGGGGACAGGGCAAACGAGCAGTACTTC. This codes for CASSGDRANEQYF.

This clonotype showed up many times. The chain has TRBV6-1 and TRBJ2-2; tentative D call: TRBD1 (6 bases). Trimming took off 6 bases at V and 2 bases at J, with 10 bases between the two ends. CDR1 is MNHNS, CDR2 SASEGT, per germline. The CDR3 has 14 residues. The CDR3 region has the DNA TGTGCCAGCAGCCGGACAGATAACACCGGGGAGCTGTTTTTT. Translated: CASSRTDNTGELFF.

This clonotype showed up many times. The rearrangement links TRBV2 to TRBJ2-7; a possible D gene is TRBD1 (6 bases). This CDR3 contains 16 residues. In germline, CDR1 is SNHLY, CDR2 FYNNEI. Deletions cut 6 bases from V and 1 base from J, with 19 bases between. CDR3 sequence reads: CASRDRTAAKSYEQYF. In DNA form, the CDR3 reads TGTGCCAGCAGGGACCGGACAGCCGCCAAATCCTACGAGCAGTACTTC.

This clonotype was seen repeatedly, ten times or more. Written as DNA, the CDR3 is TGTGCCAGCAGTATAACCCCTGACATTACAGATACGCAGTATTTT. It encodes CASSITPDITDTQYF. The rearrangement uses TRBV27 and TRBJ2-3, with D uncertain. V was shortened by 5 bases and J by 3 bases, with 15 bases between the two germline ends. The CDR3 is 15 residues long. Germline CDR1 is MNHEY and CDR2 is SMNVEV (reference sequence).

This clonotype was observed at least ten times. This chain connects TRBV28 to TRBJ2-3; D may match TRBD1 or TRBD2 (6 bases each). The germline V gene encodes CDR1 MDHEN and CDR2 SYDVKM. The CDR3 contains 17 residues. V was cut by 10 bases and J by 3 bases, with 26 bases left in between. Here the CDR3 DNA reads TGTGCCACCCAAGCAGCCCTCACTAGCAGGGGTACAGATACGCAGTATTTT. It yields the protein CATQAALTSRGTDTQYF.

The V and J genes are TRBV6-2 or TRBV6-3 and TRBJ2-3; D is perhaps TRBD1 or TRBD2 (5 bases each). The germline V and J ends were trimmed by 5 bases and 10 bases, with 10 bases remaining between them. Germline CDR1 and CDR2: MNHEY and SVGEGT. This CDR3 region has 11 residues. The CDR3 protein is CASSPGGAQYF. For the CDR3, the DNA is TGTGCCAGCAGTCCTGGGGGTGCGCAGTATTTT.

This clonotype was seen many times. The gene calls are TRBV3-1 and TRBJ2-1; D gene ambiguous. CDR3 size: 16 residues. CDR1 and CDR2 (germline): LGHDT, YNNKEL (reference sequence). Trimming shortened V by 4 bases and J by 3 bases, and 16 bases separated the two germline ends. The DNA of the CDR3 is TGTGCCAGCAGCCTAACGGCGACTCCAGGCTACAATGAGCAGTTCTTC. Its translation: CASSLTATPGYNEQFF.

The gene calls are TRBV12-3 or TRBV12-4 and TRBJ1-5; 8 positions match TRBD1. The CDR3 runs 15 residues. The V segment lost 6 bases and the J segment 6 bases; nucleotides outside the gene matches: 10. CDR3 coding DNA: TGTGCCAGCAGCCCTAGCGACAGGGGATTTCAGCCCCAGCATTTT. Protein product: CASSPSDRGFQPQHF.

This clonotype was counted many times. The J gene is TRBJ2-7, the V gene TRBV28; D is possibly TRBD1 (6 bases). Trimming pared 3 bases from V and 6 bases from J, leaving 18 bases between. The germline V gene has CDR1 MDHEN and CDR2 SYDVKM. The CDR3 runs 15 residues. CDR3 residues: CASSFSAAGAREQYF. The CDR3 DNA follows: TGTGCCAGCAGTTTTTCTGCGGCAGGGGCGCGCGAGCAGTACTTC.

The chain recombines TRBV9 with TRBJ2-5; 9 nucleotides line up with TRBD2. V was clipped by 0 bases and J by 5 bases; unmatched bases: 5. From germline, CDR1 is SGDLS and CDR2 YYNGEE. The CDR3 is made up of 15 amino acids. This chain's CDR3 is CASSVDGTSQETQYF. DNA for the CDR3: TGTGCCAGCAGCGTAGACGGGACTAGCCAGGAGACCCAGTACTTC.

This clonotype showed up many times. This chain uses TRBV6-5 with TRBJ2-1; a possible D gene is TRBD1 (5 bases). V shed 0 bases and J shed 6 bases, with 9 bases lying between them. The length of the CDR3 is 14 residues. From germline, CDR1 is MNHEY and CDR2 SVGAGI. The CDR3 loop is CASSYSGVGNEQFF. In nucleotides, the CDR3 is TGTGCCAGCAGTTACTCAGGGGTGGGCAATGAGCAGTTCTTC.

This clonotype has at least ten counts. The rearrangement uses TRBV7-9 and TRBJ2-5; 7 bases fit TRBD1. Unmatched junction bases numbered 9, after V lost 5 bases and J lost 0 bases. The germline gives CDR1 SEHNR, CDR2 FQNEAQ (reference sequence). The CDR3 loop spans 16 amino acids. The CDR3 reads CASSPSEGAYQETQYF. CDR3 bases: TGTGCCAGCAGCCCCTCTGAGGGGGCGTACCAAGAGACCCAGTACTTC.

This clonotype has just a few counts. The rearrangement links TRBV12-3 or TRBV12-4 to TRBJ1-2; D is unclear. V lost 1 base and J lost 6, with 0 bases in between. The CDR3 sequence is 10 residues long. The CDR3 bases are TGTGCCAGCAGTTTAGATGGCTACACCTTC. It codes for CASSLDGYTF.

The chain combines TRBV20-1 with TRBJ2-5; 9 bases align to TRBD2. Germline V gene lookup returns CDR1 DFQATT and CDR2 SNEGSKA (reference sequence). The CDR3 consists of 15 residues. Unmatched junction bases numbered 9, after V lost 3 bases and J lost 4 bases. CDR3 DNA sequence: TGCAGTGCTAGGGTTCTAAGCGGGAGGAGAGAGACCCAGTACTTC. Translating it yields CSARVLSGRRETQYF.

At least ten counts were recorded for this clonotype. The V and J genes are TRBV30 and TRBJ2-1, with a tentative D call TRBD2 (6 bases). The V end was cut by 3 bases, the J end by 6 bases, with 18 bases between. The germline V gene has CDR1 GTSNPN and CDR2 SVGIG (reference sequence). This CDR3 region has 15 residues. CDR3 DNA sequence: TGTGCCTGGAGGGCGAGGACGGGAGCATCCAATGAGCAGTTCTTC. This encodes CAWRARTGASNEQFF.

This sequence joins TRBV7-9 and TRBJ1-1; possible D gene TRBD1, 6 bases. The V end lost 6 bases, the J end lost 6 bases, and 14 bases lay between the germline ends. This CDR3 contains 13 residues. CDR1 SEHNR and CDR2 FQNEAQ come from the germline V gene (reference sequence). CDR3 amino acids: CASRLTGHSEAFF. In DNA form, the CDR3 reads TGTGCCAGCAGGCTGACAGGTCACTCTGAAGCTTTCTTT.

This clonotype was found many times. The CDR3 bases are TGTGCCAGCAGCACCGGGGAGCGGGGGCTCTACGAGCAGTACTTC. Its protein is CASSTGERGLYEQYF. The V gene is TRBV7-6, the J gene TRBJ2-7; 8 bases map to TRBD2. The CDR3 consists of 15 residues. Germline trimming cut 5 bases from V and 3 bases from J; bases unmatched to any gene: 9. Germline V gene sequence: CDR1 SGHVS, CDR2 FNYEAQ.

The V gene is TRBV2, the J gene TRBJ1-1, with D possibly matching TRBD1 (5 bases). The CDR3 covers 14 residues. The germline V gene encodes CDR1 SNHLY and CDR2 FYNNEI. V lost 7 bases, J lost 9 bases, and 21 bases lay in between. The CDR3 region is CASTLDTSNWKAFF. The CDR3 region has the DNA TGTGCCAGCACCCTGGACACTTCAAACTGGAAAGCTTTCTTT.

This clonotype was recorded a few times. The chain recombines TRBV7-9 with TRBJ2-1; 9 nucleotides agree with TRBD1. Germline CDR1 reads SEHNR; CDR2 reads FQNEAQ (reference sequence). CDR3 size: 16 residues. V shed 5 bases and J 1 base; nucleotides not matched to a gene: 6. The CDR3 DNA is TGTGCCAGCAGCGGGGAAGGGACAGGGTCCTACAATGAGCAGTTCTTC. This encodes CASSGEGTGSYNEQFF.